This T cell receptor beta chain was captured in a study of breast tumors, draining lymph nodes, adjacent tissues. Study-level points and caveats: Tumors had less TCR diversity than lymph nodes, more than nontumor tissue. Most tumor T cells seemingly derive from lymph node, then expand in tumor. Luminal-like breast cancer showed significantly greater tumor-nontumor repertoire similarity than basal-like breast cancer did.

Germline trimming cut 6 bases from V and 8 bases from J; bases unmatched to any gene: 7. Germline V CDR1 and CDR2: LGHNA, YSLEER. The CDR3 spans 14 residues. Using its own MiXCR run on the multiplex PCR reads, TCRdb lists one record per CDR3 protein. The table has fewer than 250,000 distinct CDR3 sequences, roughly 32% seen once. About this clonotype: Its matching antigen is unknown.

The lymph nodes were axillary draining lymph nodes from breast cancer patients. The source material was axillary lymph node tissue. The chain has TRBV4-3 and TRBJ1-6; 7 positions agree with TRBD1. This clonotype originated in a female donor with breast cancer. Some clones in this sample may be carry-over from other donors' samples. The CDR3 region is CASRRTGSYSPLHF. CDR3 DNA: TGCGCCAGCAGGAGGACAGGATCATATTCACCCCTCCACTTT.